One TCR beta chain is described in this entry. This CDR3 region has 15 residues. The germline V gene encodes CDR1 SGHRS and CDR2 YFSETQ. Between the trimmed V and J ends, which lost 4 bases and 0 bases, there was a span of 13 bases. The data derive from a study of blood T cell repertoires in COVID-19. Study information: The samples span acute and convalescent COVID-19 from the United States, Italy and Spain. Sources were T cells, B-cell-depleted T cells, or PBMCs; the material itself was cDNA or gDNA.

In the original workflow: Quantification of nucleated cells was approximated via reference gene primer amplification. Profiling relied on immunoSEQ multiplex PCR, and the TCRdb table lists in-frame clones only, not all of them. Clone size and V and J calls were adopted from that table, with D and trimming inferred from the DNA. This repertoire shows some 260,000 clones, roughly nine tenths found once; its top ten account for 3%. The sequenced material came from peripheral blood. This clonotype was sampled from a man between 18 and 29 years old with active or convalescent COVID-19. This chain uses TRBV5-1 with TRBJ1-1; tentative D call: TRBD1 (6 bases). The CDR3 region is CASSDGTIMNTEAFF. The CDR3 DNA follows: TGCGCCAGCAGCGATGGGACAATTATGAACACTGAAGCTTTCTTT.